A single sample gave rise to the 32 T cell receptor beta chains below, sequenced in a study of blood T cell repertoires in COVID-19. Libraries were prepared by immunoSEQ multiplex PCR; TCRdb keeps only in-frame clonotypes and omits some of them. The sample lists approximately 280,000 clones; roughly 80% were seen once. Sequenced input: PBMCs or T cells enriched from blood (not recorded which). Receptors originate from a man aged 35-49 years who had been exposed to COVID-19.

The rearrangement uses TRBV25-1 and TRBJ2-1, with 13 bases that match TRBD2. V lost 5 bases to trimming and J lost 15 bases; unmatched junction nucleotides: 13. Germline-derived CDR1 and CDR2 are MGHDK and SYGVNS. The CDR3 covers 15 residues. The CDR3 nucleotides are TGTGCCAGCAGTCCTAGGACTAGCGGGAGTACCGGGGTGTTCTTC. The encoded protein is CASSPRTSGSTGVFF.

The chain carries TRBV19 and TRBJ2-1; 10 bases agree with TRBD2. CDR1 and CDR2 (germline): LNHDA, SQIVND (reference sequence). J gave up 0 bases and V 4 bases, and 9 bases lay outside the gene matches. This CDR3 has 18 amino acids. CDR3 residues: CASSKGLAGAGSYNEQFF. DNA of the CDR3: TGTGCCAGTAGTAAGGGGCTAGCGGGAGCGGGCTCCTACAATGAGCAGTTCTTC.

The chain uses TRBV18 and TRBJ2-1; a weak D match, TRBD2 (11 bases). Trimming pared 0 bases from V and 5 bases from J, leaving 26 bases between. The germline V gene has CDR1 KGHSH and CDR2 LQKENI. There are 20 residues in the CDR3. The CDR3 sequence is CASSPPRTGGILAGDNEQFF. DNA for the CDR3: TGTGCCAGCTCACCACCTAGGACAGGGGGTATACTAGCGGGAGACAATGAGCAGTTCTTC.

About this clone itself: The sample carries other DNA sequences with the same CDR3. This rearrangement joins TRBV12-3 or TRBV12-4 to TRBJ1-1; TRBD1 might be the D (5 bases). The V end lost 2 bases, the J end lost 4 bases, and 5 bases lay between the germline ends. The CDR3 totals 12 residues. The CDR3 nucleotides read TGTGCCAGCAGTTTAACAGGCACTGAAGCTTTCTTT. Translating it yields CASSLTGTEAFF.

The V call is TRBV5-1, the J call TRBJ1-1; 8 bases match TRBD1. In germline, CDR1 is SGHRS, CDR2 YFSETQ. This CDR3 comprises 17 residues. With 1 base clipped from V and 0 bases from J, the junction kept 8 bases outside the gene matches. CDR3 residues: CASSLNRGFLLNTEAFF. DNA for the CDR3: TGCGCCAGCAGCTTGAACAGGGGGTTTCTATTGAACACTGAAGCTTTCTTT. The variable domain in full, with the rest retrieved from reference TRBV5-1 and TRBJ1-1, is KAGVTQTPRYLIKTRGQQVTLSCSPISGHRSVSWYQQTPGQGLQFLFEYFSETQRNKGNFPGRFSGRQFSNSRSEMNVSTLELGDSALYLCASSLNRGFLLNTEAFFGQGTRLTVV.

This chain joins TRBV19 and TRBJ1-5; D is perhaps TRBD1 (6 bases). Trimming pared 7 bases from V and 11 bases from J, leaving 18 bases between. In germline, CDR1 is LNHDA, CDR2 SQIVND (reference sequence). CDR3 length: 13 residues. The CDR3 bases are TGTGCCAGTACCCCGGGACATCTCCGGGCCCAGCATTTT. Protein product: CASTPGHLRAQHF.

This clone was detected a few times. V gene TRBV30 combines with J gene TRBJ2-3, with 13 positions matching TRBD2. The V segment lost 4 bases and the J segment 5 bases; nucleotides outside the gene matches: 9. The length of the CDR3 is 16 residues. Germline CDR1 is GTSNPN and CDR2 is SVGIG (reference sequence). The CDR3 spells CAWNHGLAGAEDTQYF. CDR3 sequence (DNA): TGTGCCTGGAACCACGGACTAGCGGGAGCTGAAGATACGCAGTATTTT.

This chain links TRBV5-4 with TRBJ1-4, with 10 bases matching TRBD1. V shed 4 bases and J 8 bases; nucleotides not matched to a gene: 2. Per the germline V gene, CDR1 is SGHNT and CDR2 is YYREEE (reference sequence). The CDR3 runs to 13 residues. DNA for the CDR3: TGTGCCAGCAGCAGGGGACAGGGGGAAAAACTGTTTTTT. This encodes CASSRGQGEKLFF.

V gene TRBV30 combines with J gene TRBJ1-2; 8 nucleotides align to TRBD1. The germline V gene encodes CDR1 GTSNPN and CDR2 SVGIG (reference sequence). The CDR3 contains 17 residues. V lost 2 bases, J lost 2 bases, and 13 bases stayed unmatched. This CDR3 is CAWSPTTPRTGNYGYTF. Here the CDR3 DNA reads TGTGCCTGGAGTCCCACTACACCTCGGACAGGGAACTATGGCTACACCTTC.

On this clone: This CDR3 is also generated by other DNA sequences in the sample. This rearrangement joins TRBV5-1 to TRBJ2-7, with D perhaps matching TRBD1 (6 bases). Germline values: CDR1 SGHRS, CDR2 YFSETQ. This CDR3 region has 15 residues. Trimming stripped 4 bases from V and 4 bases from J, with 18 bases between. The CDR3 DNA is TGCGCCAGCAGCCCTTTACAGGGCCGGCTATACGAGCAGTACTTC. Protein product: CASSPLQGRLYEQYF.

This chain joins TRBV7-9 and TRBJ2-5, with D maybe TRBD2 (6 bases). The CDR3 has 14 amino acids. The V gene lost 4 bases and the J gene lost 1 base, with 10 bases spanning the gap. CDR1 is SEHNR and CDR2 is FQNEAQ in the germline V gene (reference sequence). The CDR3 region has the DNA TGTGCCAGCAGCTATCGGGGGACCCAAGAGACCCAGTACTTC. Protein: CASSYRGTQETQYF.

This clone occurred once. The chain carries TRBV7-2 and TRBJ2-3; weak D call: TRBD2 (6 bases). The V end lost 10 bases, the J end lost 4 bases, and 18 bases lay between the germline ends. In germline, CDR1 is SGHTA, CDR2 FQGNSA. CDR3 length: 14 amino acids. The CDR3 loop reads CATGSPQTPDTQYF. DNA of the CDR3: TGTGCCACCGGGAGCCCCCAGACGCCAGATACGCAGTATTTT.

This chain connects TRBV14 to TRBJ1-2; D not resolved. Trimming left V 0 bases short and J 7 bases short, with 3 bases between. The CDR3 covers 11 residues. Germline V lookup: CDR1 SGHDN, CDR2 FVKESK. The DNA for the CDR3 is TGTGCCAGCAGCCAAGATCGTGGCTACACCTTC. It codes for CASSQDRGYTF.

This clone was detected once. The gene calls are TRBV12-3 or TRBV12-4 and TRBJ1-4; D gene uncertain. This CDR3 region has 11 residues. Trimming shortened V by 8 bases and J by 6 bases, and 7 bases separated the two germline ends. The CDR3 region is CASSPYEKLFF. CDR3 in DNA: TGTGCCAGCTCCCCCTATGAAAAACTGTTTTTT.

The table lists this clone with a few counts. The CDR3 region is CASSEQTATNSPLHF. The CDR3 DNA sequence: TGTGCCAGCAGCGAACAGACAGCCACTAATTCACCCCTCCACTTT. The chain employs TRBV7-9 and TRBJ1-6, with D maybe TRBD1 (5 bases). The CDR3 has 15 amino acids. V was pared by 5 bases and J by 6 bases, with 14 bases between. The germline CDR1 and CDR2 sequences are SEHNR and FQNEAQ (reference sequence).

The genes are TRBV7-2 and TRBJ2-7; 9 bases are a match to TRBD2. Germline CDR1 is SGHTA and CDR2 is FQGNSA. The CDR3 is 15 amino acids. With V trimmed by 2 bases and J by 6 bases, 8 bases remained unmatched. The chain's CDR3 is CASSLLLAGVLEQYF. The CDR3 DNA reads TGTGCCAGCAGCTTATTGTTAGCGGGAGTCCTCGAGCAGTACTTC.

The chain uses TRBV2 and TRBJ2-3; TRBD2 matches 11 bases. Germline CDR1 is SNHLY and CDR2 is FYNNEI. The length of the CDR3 is 18 residues. The DNA of the CDR3 is TGTGCGGGCCATGATGTGACTAGCGGGAACCTAGGCACAGATACGCAGTATTTT. Its translation: CAGHDVTSGNLGTDTQYF.

The sample holds a few counts of this clone. The chain employs TRBV30 and TRBJ1-3; 7 bases match TRBD1. Per germline, CDR1 GTSNPN and CDR2 SVGIG (reference sequence). This CDR3 contains 14 residues. The trim removed 6 bases at V and 5 bases at J, leaving 10 bases unmatched. The CDR3 coding sequence is TGTGCCTGCAACGACCGGGACAGTAGAAACACCATATATTTT. This codes for CACNDRDSRNTIYF. Using reference TRBV30 and TRBJ1-3 for the parts outside the CDR3, the full variable domain is SQTIHQWPATLVQPVGSPLSLECTVEGTSNPNLYWYRQAAGRGLQLLFYSVGIGQISSEVPQNLSASRPQDRQFILSSKKLLLSDSGFYLCACNDRDSRNTIYFGEGSWLTVV.

The chain's CDR3 is CASSESGGPDTQYF. For the CDR3, the DNA is TGTGCCAGCAGTGAATCAGGGGGCCCAGATACGCAGTATTTT. V usage is TRBV25-1 and J usage is TRBJ2-3, with TRBD1 matching over 8 bases. CDR3 size: 14 residues. CDR1 and CDR2 from the germline V gene are MGHDK and SYGVNS. V lost 1 base, J lost 4 bases, and 1 base stayed unmatched.

V usage is TRBV3-1 (or the pseudogene TRBV3-2) and J usage is TRBJ1-4; unclear D gene. CDR3 length equals 15 residues. Trimming removed 3 bases at V and 4 bases at J, with 12 bases between. The germline V gene encodes CDR1 LGHDT and CDR2 YNNKEL (reference sequence). The DNA for the CDR3 is TGTGCCAGCAGCCATTCCGCGGGGAATAATGAAAAACTGTTTTTT. Its protein product is CASSHSAGNNEKLFF.

The genes are TRBV27 and TRBJ2-7; 8 bases align to TRBD2. The CDR3 contains 16 residues. Germline assignment: CDR1 MNHEY and CDR2 SMNVEV (reference sequence). The V gene end was trimmed by 5 bases and the J gene end by 7 bases; junction bases not matched to a gene: 16. CDR3 loop: CASSGFAGAGGWEQYF. CDR3 DNA sequence: TGTGCCAGCAGTGGGTTCGCGGGGGCGGGAGGTTGGGAGCAGTACTTC.

The CDR3 region is CASSPMQGSSQKLFF. In nucleotides, the CDR3 is TGCGCCAGCAGCCCCATGCAGGGAAGTAGTCAAAAACTGTTTTTT. The chain uses TRBV5-1 and TRBJ1-4; possibly TRBD1 for D (5 bases). This CDR3 contains 15 residues. Germline V gene lookup returns CDR1 SGHRS and CDR2 YFSETQ. Trimming left V 4 bases short and J 9 bases short, with 19 bases between.

The V gene is TRBV9, the J gene TRBJ2-7; no firm D call. The germline gives CDR1 SGDLS, CDR2 YYNGEE. Trimming stripped 0 bases from V and 4 bases from J, with 14 bases between. The CDR3 length is 15 residues. CDR3 nucleotides: TGTGCCAGCAGCGTAGGTGGCGGTGGAAAGTACGAGCAGTACTTC. This gives the protein CASSVGGGGKYEQYF.

The J gene is TRBJ2-2, the V gene TRBV7-9; 8 bases align to TRBD2. V lost 5 bases, J lost 6 bases, and 8 bases stayed unmatched. CDR3 length equals 15 residues. The germline V gene encodes CDR1 SEHNR and CDR2 FQNEAQ (reference sequence). Here the CDR3 DNA reads TGTGCCAGCAGCCAGTCGGGAGGGCCCCCCGGGGAGCTGTTTTTT. Its protein product is CASSQSGGPPGELFF.

The chain has TRBV29-1 and TRBJ1-4; D is ambiguous. Between the trimmed V and J ends, which lost 6 bases and 7 bases, there was a span of 12 bases. Germline-derived CDR1 and CDR2 are SQVTM and ANQGSEA. The CDR3 runs 12 residues. DNA for the CDR3: TGCAGCGTAGCAACCGGGAGTGAAAAACTGTTTTTT. This gives the protein CSVATGSEKLFF.

The CDR3 DNA follows: TGTGCCATTAGGGCGGGAGCGTCATACAATGAGCAGTTCTTC. It is translated as CAIRAGASYNEQFF. The chain is built from TRBV10-3 and TRBJ2-1; 7 bases align to TRBD2. From germline, CDR1 is ENHRY and CDR2 SYGVKD. The CDR3 consists of 14 residues. The J segment lost 4 bases and the V segment lost 9 bases, leaving 9 bases of the junction unmatched.

V gene TRBV3-1 (or the pseudogene TRBV3-2) combines with J gene TRBJ1-2; D not certain. The CDR3 totals 13 residues. Trimming left V 4 bases short and J 3 bases short, with 9 bases between. Germline CDR1 is LGHDT and CDR2 is YNNKEL (reference sequence). The CDR3 is CASSLTADYGYTF. DNA of the CDR3: TGTGCCAGCAGCCTGACTGCTGACTATGGCTACACCTTC.

This chain links TRBV10-3 with TRBJ2-2; D might be TRBD2 (5 bases). The length of the CDR3 is 11 residues. Trimming stripped 6 bases from V and 6 bases from J, with 5 bases between. The germline V gene encodes CDR1 ENHRY and CDR2 SYGVKD. CDR3 sequence: CAIRLAGELFF. CDR3 DNA: TGTGCCATCAGACTAGCCGGGGAGCTGTTTTTT.

J is TRBJ2-2 and V is TRBV5-4; a possible D gene is TRBD2 (5 bases). Trimming removed 4 bases at V and 6 bases at J, with 16 bases between. CDR1 is SGHNT, CDR2 YYREEE, per germline (reference sequence). CDR3 size: 15 residues. The CDR3 region has the DNA TGTGCCAGCAGCCCGGCCGGGGTAAGCGCCGGGGAGCTGTTTTTT. Its protein product is CASSPAGVSAGELFF. The full variable domain, completed using reference TRBV5-4 and TRBJ2-2, is ETGVTQSPTHLIKTRGQQVTLRCSSQSGHNTVSWYQQALGQGPQFIFQYYREEENGRGNFPPRFSGLQFPNYSSELNVNALELDDSALYLCASSPAGVSAGELFFGEGSRLTVL.

V is TRBV30 and J is TRBJ1-2, with D possibly matching TRBD1 (6 bases). Germline lookup yields CDR1 GTSNPN and CDR2 SVGIG (reference sequence). CDR3 length equals 12 residues. V shed 1 base and J shed 4 bases, with 7 bases lying between them. CDR3: CAWSETGYGYTF. In DNA, the CDR3 is TGTGCCTGGAGTGAGACAGGCTATGGCTACACCTTC.

This clone was counted a few times. This rearrangement joins TRBV3-1 (or the pseudogene TRBV3-2) to TRBJ2-2; 8 bases are shared with TRBD1. CDR3 size: 15 residues. From germline, CDR1 is LGHDT and CDR2 YNNKEL (reference sequence). The ends lost 4 bases at V and 7 bases at J; junction bases unmatched: 8. The CDR3 bases are TGTGCCAGCAGCCCGACAGGGGAGGAGGGCGGGGAGCTGTTTTTT. This sequence encodes CASSPTGEEGGELFF.

The chain links TRBV19 to TRBJ1-5; D not certain. This CDR3 has 14 residues. V was clipped by 5 bases and J by 0 bases, with 8 bases between them. CDR1 and CDR2 from the germline V gene are LNHDA and SQIVND (reference sequence). The CDR3 nucleotides read TGTGCCAGTAGTCGTACTTATAGCAATCAGCCCCAGCATTTT. Translated, it gives CASSRTYSNQPQHF.